This TCR beta chain originates from a study of PD-1 blockade in classical Hodgkin lymphoma. Here immunoSEQ multiplex PCR was the method, and the copy in TCRdb shows in-frame clones only, minus some. The data show 45,000 to 55,000 clones, 81% seen once. About this clone itself: Antigen unknown.

Every one of the patients relapsed after autologous stem cell transplantation (brentuximab vedotin exposure was variable). Patients had relapsed/refractory classical Hodgkin lymphoma with complete response, partial response or progressive disease as best response. The CDR3 contains 17 residues. V was clipped by 0 bases and J by 0 bases, with 12 bases between them. Per the germline V gene, CDR1 is SGDLS and CDR2 is YYNGEE. Points from the study as a whole: Causes of the repertoire differences remain undefined, possibly disease activity or prior therapy. Baseline diversity resembling that of newly diagnosed patients was seen in complete responders.

The genes are TRBV9 and TRBJ2-2, with D possibly being TRBD1 or TRBD2 (6 bases each). Here the sequenced sample was peripheral blood mononuclear cells (PBMCs), taken at baseline. The origin of this receptor is a human donor with classical Hodgkin lymphoma. CDR3 DNA: TGTGCCAGCAGCGTAGGGGGGGCAGCAACGAACACCGGGGAGCTGTTTTTT. This codes for CASSVGGAATNTGELFF.